This TCR beta chain was sequenced during a study of blood T cell repertoires in COVID-19. Study-level background: PBMCs, B-cell-depleted T cells, or T cells provided the cDNA or gDNA that made up the material.

This clone was seen once. The germline CDR1 and CDR2 sequences are MDHEN and SYDVKM. V was clipped by 6 bases and J by 5 bases; unmatched bases: 8. CDR3 length equals 14 residues. Here immunoSEQ multiplex PCR was the method, and the copy in TCRdb shows in-frame clones only, minus some. The table includes roughly 100,000 clones, around 84% detected once. The gene calls are TRBV28 and TRBJ2-7, with 9 positions matching TRBD1. Sample: peripheral blood. The TCR sequence derives from an elderly woman with acute or convalescent COVID-19. For the CDR3, the DNA is TGTGCCAGCAGCCCGCCGGGACAGGGAAACGAGCAGTACTTC. It is translated as CASSPPGQGNEQYF. The full variable domain, its missing parts supplied by reference TRBV28 and TRBJ2-7, is DVKVTQSSRYLVKRTGEKVFLECVQDMDHENMFWYRQDPGLGLRLIYFSYDVKMKEKGDIPEGYSVSREKKERFSLILESASTNQTSMYLCASSPPGQGNEQYFGPGTRLTVT.